This TCR beta chain was recovered during a study of early T cells in non-severe SARS-CoV-2 infection. Germline CDR1 and CDR2: MNHEY and SMNVEV (reference sequence). Trimming pared 6 bases from V and 0 bases from J, leaving 18 bases between. The CDR3 is 16 amino acids. The protocol attached unique molecular identifiers to individual cDNA molecules. TCRdb re-derived calls from the 5' RACE reads in MiXCR, one entry per CDR3 protein. The table lists tens of thousands of distinct CDR3 sequences, around 10% of them singletons, with 6% to 8.5% in the top ten. Material: whole blood, obtained at baseline. This chain links TRBV27 with TRBJ2-7, with D perhaps TRBD2 (6 bases). This TCR was sampled from an adult who was a healthcare worker with PCR-confirmed SARS-CoV-2 infection or an uninfected control (not recorded which). In DNA form, the CDR3 reads TGTGCCAGCAGCCTCAACCGGGAGATCCCCTCCTACGAGCAGTACTTC. Protein product: CASSLNREIPSYEQYF.